A single sample is the source of the 18 T cell receptor beta chains below, sequenced in a study of technical replicates of blood from a few donors. The table came from immunoSEQ multiplex PCR; TCRdb's copy has only in-frame clones and leaves some out. Here the sample spans some 58,000 clones, 94% being singletons. Material for sequencing was T cells isolated from PBMCs. The origin of the receptors is a human donor in good health.

The CDR3: CASSFLPGSNEKLFF. Here the CDR3 DNA reads TGTGCCAGCAGCTTTCTTCCAGGGTCTAATGAAAAACTGTTTTTT. V usage is TRBV5-6 and J usage is TRBJ1-4; the D gene is possibly TRBD1 (5 bases). V was pared by 2 bases and J by 3 bases, with 11 bases between. The CDR3 consists of 15 residues. Per the germline V gene, CDR1 is SGHDT and CDR2 is YYEEEE.

The genes are TRBV28 and TRBJ1-4, with 9 bases aligning to TRBD1. J gave up 8 bases and V 7 bases, and 8 bases lay outside the gene matches. In germline, CDR1 is MDHEN, CDR2 SYDVKM. The CDR3 sequence is 14 residues long. The CDR3, as DNA: TGTGCCAGCACCGTGTCCGGGACAGGGGAAAAACTGTTTTTT. Amino acids: CASTVSGTGEKLFF. Using reference TRBV28 and TRBJ1-4 for the parts outside the CDR3, the full variable domain is DVKVTQSSRYLVKRTGEKVFLECVQDMDHENMFWYRQDPGLGLRLIYFSYDVKMKEKGDIPEGYSVSREKKERFSLILESASTNQTSMYLCASTVSGTGEKLFFGSGTQLSVL.

The chain links TRBV5-1 to TRBJ1-1; D is undetermined. V shed 0 bases and J shed 3 bases, with 15 bases lying between them. The CDR3 spans 16 residues. Germline lookup yields CDR1 SGHRS and CDR2 YFSETQ. The CDR3 DNA reads as TGCGCCAGCAGCTTGGGGGTCCTTTACAGATACACTGAAGCTTTCTTT. Protein product: CASSLGVLYRYTEAFF.

This chain joins TRBV7-8 and TRBJ2-7; 9 positions match TRBD2. CDR1 and CDR2 (germline): SGHVS, FQNEAQ. V dropped 1 base and J dropped 0; count of bases not matched to a gene: 7. The CDR3 totals 17 residues. The CDR3 here is CASSLDATSGPSYEQYF. For the CDR3, the DNA is TGTGCCAGCAGCTTAGACGCGACTAGCGGCCCCTCCTACGAGCAGTACTTC.

The chain has TRBV6-6 and TRBJ1-2; no clear D gene. V was shortened by 4 bases and J by 4 bases, with 19 bases between the two germline ends. Germline V gene data show CDR1 as MNHNY and CDR2 as SVGAGI (reference sequence). The CDR3 runs 16 residues. CDR3 amino acids: CASSFPPGRRIYGYTF. In nucleotides, the CDR3 is TGTGCCAGCAGTTTCCCCCCGGGCAGGAGGATCTATGGCTACACCTTC.

The rearrangement uses TRBV10-3 and TRBJ2-5; no clear D. V dropped 2 bases and J dropped 1 base, with 5 bases sitting between them. The CDR3 covers 13 residues. Germline values: CDR1 ENHRY, CDR2 SYGVKD. Written as DNA, the CDR3 is TGTGCCATCAGTGAGACTTTCCAAGAGACCCAGTACTTC. Translated: CAISETFQETQYF.

The chain carries TRBV5-1 and TRBJ2-7; the D gene is possibly TRBD2 (7 bases). Trimming pared 4 bases from V and 6 bases from J, leaving 14 bases between. The germline gives CDR1 SGHRS, CDR2 YFSETQ. The CDR3 spans 13 residues. The CDR3 DNA follows: TGCGCCAGCAGCATCGGGGGGCCCCGCGAGCAGTACTTC. Translating gives CASSIGGPREQYF.

The CDR3 DNA reads TGCGCCAGCACCGCGCAGGGTAACACCGGGGAGCTGTTTTTT. Translated, it gives CASTAQGNTGELFF. The rearrangement links TRBV5-1 to TRBJ2-2, with a tentative D call TRBD1 (5 bases). V was clipped by 6 bases and J by 2 bases, with 11 bases between them. CDR3 length: 14 residues. Germline CDR1 is SGHRS and CDR2 is YFSETQ.

This rearrangement joins TRBV28 to TRBJ1-5; maybe TRBD1 (6 bases). Trimming took off 5 bases at V and 1 base at J, with 6 bases between the two ends. CDR3 size: 13 residues. The V gene's germline CDR1 is MDHEN and CDR2 SYDVKM. This CDR3 is CASSGQSNQPQHF. The DNA of the CDR3 is TGTGCCAGCAGTGGACAGAGCAATCAGCCCCAGCATTTT.

The chain employs TRBV5-1 and TRBJ2-1; 11 nucleotides align to TRBD2. The CDR3 sequence is 16 residues long. In germline, CDR1 is SGHRS, CDR2 YFSETQ. J gave up 4 bases and V 4 bases, and 7 bases lay outside the gene matches. The CDR3 DNA follows: TGCGCCAGCAGCGCCAGACTAGCGGGAATTTACAATGAGCAGTTCTTC. Translating gives CASSARLAGIYNEQFF.

The chain combines TRBV18 with TRBJ2-3, with 7 bases that match TRBD2. The CDR3 has 17 amino acids. V gave up 5 bases and J gave up 2 bases; unmatched junction bases: 13. Per the germline V gene, CDR1 is KGHSH and CDR2 is LQKENI. The CDR3 nucleotides are TGTGCCAGCTCATATGTATCCGGCACTAGCGTCACAGATACGCAGTATTTT. Translation: CASSYVSGTSVTDTQYF.

This sequence joins TRBV18 and TRBJ2-1; TRBD1 aligns across 9 bases. The V gene's germline CDR1 is KGHSH and CDR2 LQKENI. CDR3 length: 16 residues. The V and J ends lost 4 bases and 7 bases, in that order; junction bases with no gene match: 11. The CDR3: CASSLAGDRVTNEQFF. The DNA for the CDR3 is TGTGCCAGCTCACTGGCCGGGGACAGGGTCACGAATGAGCAGTTCTTC.

The chain is built from TRBV5-1 and TRBJ2-1, with D perhaps matching TRBD2 (5 bases). Deletions cut 6 bases from V and 0 bases from J, with 22 bases between. The CDR3 spans 18 residues. Germline V gene data show CDR1 as SGHRS and CDR2 as YFSETQ. CDR3 protein: CASTPDPVSATSYNEQFF. The CDR3 coding sequence is TGCGCCAGCACCCCGGACCCAGTTAGCGCGACCTCCTACAATGAGCAGTTCTTC.

The CDR3 DNA sequence: TGTGCCAGCAGCCGGGGACAGAGCACCCACCTTAGCACAGATACGCAGTATTTT. Protein sequence: CASSRGQSTHLSTDTQYF. This chain links TRBV14 with TRBJ2-3; 7 nucleotides align to TRBD1. The germline CDR1 and CDR2 sequences are SGHDN and FVKESK. CDR3 length: 18 residues. The ends lost 4 bases at V and 0 bases at J; junction bases unmatched: 13.

The rearrangement links TRBV28 to TRBJ2-1; D unresolved. Germline CDR1 reads MDHEN; CDR2 reads SYDVKM. Trimming cost V 8 bases and J 0 bases, with 20 bases left between them. This CDR3 spans 17 amino acids. The CDR3 spells CASRMSMLRSSYNEQFF. CDR3 sequence (DNA): TGTGCCAGCCGAATGTCGATGCTGCGAAGCTCCTACAATGAGCAGTTCTTC.

This chain links TRBV11-2 with TRBJ1-6; TRBD1 might be the D (5 bases). The CDR3 has 12 amino acids. Germline V lookup: CDR1 SGHAT, CDR2 FQNNGV. V lost 6 bases, J lost 17 bases, and 17 bases lay in between. This CDR3 is CASRTGGTGFHF. Written as DNA, the CDR3 is TGTGCCAGCAGAACCGGGGGGACGGGATTCCACTTT.

The chain has TRBV5-4 and TRBJ2-1, with TRBD2 identical over 11 bases. The CDR3 runs 14 residues. Germline V gene data show CDR1 as SGHNT and CDR2 as YYREEE (reference sequence). The junction had 5 bases not matched to a gene; V was cut back by 8 bases and J by 4 bases. The CDR3 loop is CASTTSGAYNEQFF. CDR3 nucleotide sequence: TGTGCCAGTACGACTAGCGGGGCTTACAATGAGCAGTTCTTC.

This chain links TRBV11-2 with TRBJ1-2; 8 nucleotides match TRBD1. Germline values: CDR1 SGHAT, CDR2 FQNNGV. V trimming: 5 bases; J trimming: 8 bases; junction bases outside the gene matches: 7. The CDR3 contains 13 residues. CDR3 sequence (DNA): TGTGCCAGCAGCCCCCGGACAGGGCTAGGCTACACCTTC. Encoded protein: CASSPRTGLGYTF.